The 12 T cell receptor beta chains below were found in one sample sequenced in a study of control samples from healthy donors and cancer patients. Sequenced by immunoSEQ multiplex PCR; TCRdb stores in-frame clones only, minus some. Altogether about 170,000 clones are present, 88% being singletons, with the ten largest covering roughly 5%. The sample comprised blood. The receptors here all came from a woman aged 30 to 39 in good health.

CDR3 region: CASSPETAGGGTDTQYF. Written as DNA, the CDR3 is TGTGCCAGCAGCCCGGAGACGGCAGGGGGTGGGACAGATACGCAGTATTTT. The chain is built from TRBV5-4 and TRBJ2-3; 7 nucleotides agree with TRBD1. Germline CDR1 and CDR2: SGHNT and YYREEE (reference sequence). CDR3 length: 17 residues. The V and J ends lost 4 bases and 3 bases, in that order; junction bases with no gene match: 14.

The chain recombines TRBV13 with TRBJ2-4, with unresolved D. Germline V CDR1 and CDR2: PRHDT, FYEKMQ (reference sequence). V lost 5 bases and J lost 0, with 11 bases in between. The CDR3 length is 15 residues. The CDR3 DNA reads TGTGCCAGCAGCCGCAGTTATCTAGCCAAAAACATTCAGTACTTC. Translating gives CASSRSYLAKNIQYF.

DNA for the CDR3: TGTGCCAGCAGACGACAGGGGGCGCTTTGGGAAAAACTGTTTTTT. Translating gives CASRRQGALWEKLFF. V usage is TRBV7-9 and J usage is TRBJ1-4, with 10 positions matching TRBD1. V gave up 6 bases and J gave up 8 bases; unmatched junction bases: 9. Germline assignment: CDR1 SEHNR and CDR2 FQNEAQ (reference sequence). The CDR3 consists of 15 residues.

This chain joins TRBV6-5 and TRBJ1-1; no clear D. The CDR3 sequence is 11 residues long. CDR1 is MNHEY, CDR2 SVGAGI, per germline. Trimming left V 7 bases short and J 3 bases short, with 6 bases between. CDR3 in amino acids: CASTRYTEAFF. Written as DNA, the CDR3 is TGTGCCAGCACGAGGTACACTGAAGCTTTCTTT.

CDR3 sequence (DNA): TGCAGCGTTGCAACGGAGGGCTGGGAGACCCAGTACTTC. Its protein is CSVATEGWETQYF. V is TRBV29-1 and J is TRBJ2-5; tentatively, D is TRBD2 (6 bases). CDR1 and CDR2 from the germline V gene are SQVTM and ANQGSEA. The CDR3 has 13 amino acids. Trimming left V 4 bases short and J 5 bases short, with 14 bases between. The full variable domain, with the rest looked up from reference TRBV29-1 and TRBJ2-5, is SAVISQKPSRDICQRGTSLTIQCQVDSQVTMMFWYRQQPGQSLTLIATANQGSEATYESGFVIDKFPISRPNLTFSTLTVSNMSPEDSSIYLCSVATEGWETQYFGPGTRLLVL.

Points on this clone: The sample contains more than one DNA sequence encoding this CDR3. This sequence joins TRBV6-5 and TRBJ1-1; D not resolved. Germline CDR1 MNHEY, CDR2 SVGAGI. The CDR3 is 13 amino acids. V shed 0 bases and J shed 6 bases, with 8 bases lying between them. The CDR3 loop reads CASSYSRAAEAFF. The CDR3 DNA is TGTGCCAGCAGTTACTCCCGGGCGGCTGAAGCTTTCTTT.

This rearrangement joins TRBV11-2 to TRBJ2-7, with 9 bases matching TRBD1. Germline CDR1 reads SGHAT; CDR2 reads FQNNGV. Trimming cost V 5 bases and J 12 bases; bases outside gene matches: 8. This CDR3 is 12 amino acids long. CDR3 sequence: CASSPGQGYSYV. CDR3 DNA sequence: TGTGCCAGCAGCCCGGGACAGGGATATTCGTACGTC.

This chain uses TRBV27 with TRBJ2-2; a weak D match, TRBD1 (6 bases). The CDR3 has 13 amino acids. Germline loops: CDR1 MNHEY, CDR2 SMNVEV (reference sequence). Trimming took 8 bases from V and 2 from J, leaving 9 bases between them. The CDR3 sequence: CASRQANTGELFF. The CDR3 DNA is TGTGCCAGCCGACAGGCAAACACCGGGGAGCTGTTTTTT.

This sequence joins TRBV6-1 and TRBJ1-2, with 7 nucleotides matching TRBD1. The CDR3 covers 17 residues. J was trimmed by 2 bases and V by 2 bases; bases with no gene match: 11. Germline V gene sequence: CDR1 MNHNS, CDR2 SASEGT. CDR3 region: CASSENPSTTGNYGYTF. The DNA of the CDR3 is TGTGCCAGCAGTGAAAACCCGTCGACGACAGGGAACTATGGCTACACCTTC.

This chain uses TRBV4-1 with TRBJ2-3, with 10 bases matching TRBD2. The V and J ends lost 0 bases and 3 bases, in that order; junction bases with no gene match: 15. The germline V gene encodes CDR1 MGHRA and CDR2 YSYEKL. The CDR3 has 20 residues. The CDR3 reads CASSQDIFLASGSVTDTQYF. DNA for the CDR3: TGCGCCAGCAGCCAAGATATCTTTCTGGCTAGCGGGAGTGTGACAGATACGCAGTATTTT.

The genes are TRBV6-6 and TRBJ2-1, with D uncertain. V was trimmed by 9 bases and J by 5 bases, leaving 23 bases between them. Germline loops: CDR1 MNHNY, CDR2 SVGAGI (reference sequence). This CDR3 region has 16 residues. CDR3 coding DNA: TGTGCCAGTAGGAAGTTCGTAGCCAAGCCTAACAATGAGCAGTTCTTC. Translated: CASRKFVAKPNNEQFF.

This chain connects TRBV4-1 to TRBJ2-3; maybe TRBD2 (7 bases). The germline gives CDR1 MGHRA, CDR2 YSYEKL. V shed 4 bases and J shed 5 bases, with 13 bases lying between them. CDR3 size: 14 residues. CDR3 sequence (DNA): TGCGCCAGCAGCCGAGGGGGGGCGGTAGATACGCAGTATTTT. Protein product: CASSRGGAVDTQYF.